This TCR beta chain appears in the sequencing data of a study of shared clonotypes between healthy human individuals. The overall study: Three CD4 naive, three CD4 memory, two CD8 naive and one CD8 memory plate were used per donor.

Naive CD8 cells lacked CD45RO and underwent positive selection for CCR7, leaving out terminally differentiated effector memory CD45RA+ cells. Donors included only healthy HIV-negative adults lacking recent acute infections or vaccinations. The CDR3 extends over 14 amino acids. In germline, CDR1 is SGHDT, CDR2 YYEEEE. V shed 4 bases, J shed 8 bases, and the junction held 7 bases outside the gene matches. Genomic DNA (from each subset) was split evenly across several immunoSEQ plates. Under the authors' procedure: ImmunoSEQ yielded junction-only sequences lacking quality scores, so filtering differed. Assay used: immunoSEQ multiplex PCR; TCRdb lists only in-frame clones, some missing. V and J calls and clone size are as listed in that table; D and trimming were resolved from the DNA. In the table there are about 2.2 million clones, 80% to 95% of which are singletons.

The sample taken for sequencing was naive CD8+ T cells from PBMCs. This TCR came from a man aged 18 to 30 in good health. Some clones in this sample may be carry-over from other donors' samples. The rearrangement links TRBV5-6 to TRBJ2-1; TRBD2 aligns across 9 bases. The CDR3 loop is CASSLSGSWDEQFF. The CDR3 nucleotides read TGTGCCAGCAGCCTTAGCGGGAGTTGGGATGAGCAGTTCTTC.